One sample yielded the 20 T cell receptor beta chains listed below, sequenced in a study of T cells after yellow fever vaccination. TCRdb reprocessed the 5' RACE reads via MiXCR and lists one record per CDR3 protein. The profile covers 300,000 to 400,000 distinct CDR3 sequences, with 8.7% appearing a single time and more than 15% taken by the ten largest. The sample consisted of PBMCs, taken on the day of the first yellow fever vaccination. The receptors shown here come from a young man who received the YFV17D yellow fever vaccine.

This clonotype was detected a few times. The J gene is TRBJ2-7, the V gene TRBV18, with 9 nucleotides matching TRBD1. CDR1 and CDR2 (germline): KGHSH, LQKENI. The CDR3 consists of 16 residues. Trimming at V came to 2 bases and at J to 5 bases, leaving 10 bases not matched to a gene. The CDR3 DNA follows: TGTGCCAGCTCACCAGCCGGGGGGACAGGGTTCCACGAGCAGTACTTC. It codes for CASSPAGGTGFHEQYF.

V gene TRBV10-3 combines with J gene TRBJ2-1, with a weak D call TRBD1 (5 bases). The CDR3 runs to 12 residues. Between the trimmed V and J ends, which lost 4 bases and 5 bases, there was a span of 6 bases. CDR1 ENHRY and CDR2 SYGVKD come from the germline V gene. The CDR3 DNA sequence: TGTGCCATCAGTGTACAGGACAATGAGCAGTTCTTC. This translates into CAISVQDNEQFF.

This clonotype was detected only a few times. The chain has TRBV27 and TRBJ1-4, with 7 bases aligning to TRBD1. V lost 3 bases, J lost 0 bases, and 4 bases stayed unmatched. Per the germline V gene, CDR1 is MNHEY and CDR2 is SMNVEV (reference sequence). CDR3 length: 16 amino acids. Here the CDR3 reads CASSFTGVATNEKLFF. CDR3 nucleotide sequence: TGTGCCAGCAGTTTCACAGGGGTCGCAACTAATGAAAAACTGTTTTTT.

This chain links TRBV7-6 with TRBJ2-3, with D perhaps being TRBD1 or TRBD2 (5 bases each). Germline V gene lookup returns CDR1 SGHVS and CDR2 FNYEAQ. The V and J ends lost 2 bases and 10 bases respectively, with 10 bases between them. The CDR3 length is 12 residues. The CDR3 DNA sequence: TGTGCCAGCAGCTTAACGACAGCGGCGCAGTATTTT. Translating gives CASSLTTAAQYF. Supplemented by reference TRBV7-6 and TRBJ2-3, the full variable domain reads GAGVSQSPRYKVTKRGQDVALRCDPISGHVSLYWYRQALGQGPEFLTYFNYEAQQDKSGLPNDRFSAERPEGSISTLTIQRTEQRDSAMYRCASSLTTAAQYFGPGTRLTVL.

This clonotype was picked up a small number of times. The V gene is TRBV5-6, the J gene TRBJ1-4; 7 bases align to TRBD1. The length of the CDR3 is 16 residues. Germline CDR1 SGHDT, CDR2 YYEEEE. V lost 4 bases, J lost 2 bases, and 8 bases stayed unmatched. CDR3 DNA: TGTGCCAGCAGCCCTGACCCGGGACAGACTAATGAAAAACTGTTTTTT. Its translation: CASSPDPGQTNEKLFF.

The V and J genes are TRBV6-2 or TRBV6-3 and TRBJ1-1; D remains unclear. The CDR3 is made up of 15 amino acids. V was clipped by 7 bases and J by 0 bases, with 15 bases between them. Germline CDR1 reads MNHEY; CDR2 reads SVGEGT. CDR3 nucleotides: TGTGCCAGCACCCTCCGAACGACGGTGAACACTGAAGCTTTCTTT. It is translated as CASTLRTTVNTEAFF.

This clonotype was counted ten times or more. This rearrangement joins TRBV5-5 to TRBJ2-3; D uncertain. CDR1 SGHKS and CDR2 YYEKEE come from the germline V gene (reference sequence). The CDR3 contains 16 residues. Trimming left V 0 bases short and J 2 bases short, with 13 bases between. As DNA, the CDR3 is TGTGCCAGCAGCTTGGTCGGTACGGGTAACACAGATACGCAGTATTTT. Translation gives CASSLVGTGNTDTQYF.

The chain is built from TRBV7-8 and TRBJ1-2, with TRBD1 matching 7 bases. The V gene end was trimmed by 4 bases and the J gene end by 5 bases; junction bases not matched to a gene: 10. Germline V gives CDR1 SGHVS, CDR2 FQNEAQ. This CDR3 is built from 15 residues. The CDR3 sequence: CASSSRTGEKYGYTF. CDR3 DNA: TGTGCCAGCAGCTCCCGGACAGGAGAAAAATATGGCTACACCTTC.

This clonotype was found a few times. The J gene is TRBJ1-4, the V gene TRBV11-2; possible D gene TRBD1, 5 bases. CDR3 length: 15 amino acids. CDR1 and CDR2 (germline): SGHAT, FQNNGV. Trimming removed 5 bases at V and 6 bases at J, with 16 bases between. This chain's CDR3 is CASSPTGTVDEKLFF. The CDR3, as DNA: TGTGCCAGCAGCCCGACCGGGACGGTGGATGAAAAACTGTTTTTT.

This sequence joins TRBV28 and TRBJ1-1; 9 nucleotides align to TRBD1. The CDR3 covers 17 residues. J gave up 0 bases and V 7 bases, and 12 bases lay outside the gene matches. Germline CDR1 and CDR2: MDHEN and SYDVKM. The CDR3 spells CASTQQGARRLNTEAFF. The CDR3 bases are TGTGCCAGCACACAACAGGGGGCCAGAAGATTGAACACTGAAGCTTTCTTT.

This clonotype has more than one count but fewer than ten. The chain has TRBV28 and TRBJ2-6; TRBD2 aligns across 13 bases. This CDR3 region has 22 residues. The V gene end was trimmed by 3 bases and the J gene end by 0 bases; junction bases not matched to a gene: 14. From germline, CDR1 is MDHEN and CDR2 SYDVKM. The CDR3 loop is CASSFRVRRTSGGNSGANVLTF. The CDR3 bases are TGTGCCAGCAGTTTTCGGGTGAGGAGGACTAGCGGGGGCAACTCTGGGGCCAACGTCCTGACTTTC.

This chain joins TRBV19 and TRBJ1-2; TRBD1 matches at 7 bases. This CDR3 contains 13 residues. The germline V gene encodes CDR1 LNHDA and CDR2 SQIVND (reference sequence). V shed 6 bases and J 8 bases; nucleotides not matched to a gene: 9. The CDR3 loop is CASRKTGRFGYTF. The CDR3 nucleotides are TGTGCCAGTAGAAAGACAGGGAGATTCGGCTACACCTTC.

This clonotype was detected a few times. The V call is TRBV4-1, the J call TRBJ2-1; 8 bases agree with TRBD1. The V gene end was trimmed by 3 bases and the J gene end by 7 bases; junction bases not matched to a gene: 11. Germline assignment: CDR1 MGHRA and CDR2 YSYEKL. The CDR3 is 16 amino acids. The CDR3 protein is CASSHYRTGLGNEQFF. The CDR3 DNA reads TGCGCCAGCAGCCATTATCGGACAGGGTTGGGTAATGAGCAGTTCTTC.

This clonotype has only a few counts. V and J are TRBV5-1 and TRBJ2-3, with TRBD2 identical over 9 bases. The CDR3 runs to 16 residues. CDR1 is SGHRS and CDR2 is YFSETQ in the germline V gene. With V trimmed by 5 bases and J by 7 bases, 14 bases remained unmatched. The CDR3 DNA reads TGCGCCAGCAGACCTCAAACGGGACTAGCAAGGAATACGCAGTATTTT. Translated, it gives CASRPQTGLARNTQYF.

The chain has TRBV25-1 and TRBJ1-3; 9 bases match TRBD1. Trimming took 1 base from V and 3 from J; bases not matched to a gene: 4. The CDR3 is made up of 16 amino acids. Germline V CDR1 and CDR2: MGHDK, SYGVNS. The CDR3 loop is CASSESGTGHGNTIYF. In DNA, the CDR3 is TGTGCCAGCAGTGAATCGGGGACAGGGCATGGAAACACCATATATTTT.

The chain has TRBV5-1 and TRBJ2-5; the match to TRBD2 covers 8 bases. The CDR3 has 16 residues. The junction had 7 bases not matched to a gene; V was cut back by 1 base and J by 2 bases. The germline V gene encodes CDR1 SGHRS and CDR2 YFSETQ. The CDR3 bases are TGCGCCAGCAGCTTGTCCAGTAGCGGGGTACAAGAGACCCAGTACTTC. Residues: CASSLSSSGVQETQYF. The complete variable domain, with remaining parts taken from reference TRBV5-1 and TRBJ2-5, reads KAGVTQTPRYLIKTRGQQVTLSCSPISGHRSVSWYQQTPGQGLQFLFEYFSETQRNKGNFPGRFSGRQFSNSRSEMNVSTLELGDSALYLCASSLSSSGVQETQYFGPGTRLLVL.

The J gene is TRBJ2-5, the V gene TRBV7-2; maybe TRBD2 (6 bases). This CDR3 has 14 residues. V lost 5 bases and J 5 bases, leaving 15 bases between the germline ends. Looked up from germline, CDR1 is SGHTA and CDR2 is FQGNSA. Here the CDR3 reads CASSVQGGMETQYF. CDR3 bases: TGTGCCAGCAGCGTTCAGGGCGGGATGGAGACCCAGTACTTC. The variable domain in full, completed from reference TRBV7-2 and TRBJ2-5, reads GAGVSQSPSNKVTEKGKDVELRCDPISGHTALYWYRQSLGQGLEFLIYFQGNSAPDKSGLPSDRFSAERTGGSVSTLTIQRTQQEDSAVYLCASSVQGGMETQYFGPGTRLLVL.

The CDR3 reads CASSPNDGGRNTEAFF. The CDR3 region has the DNA TGTGCCAGCTCGCCTAACGATGGGGGCAGAAACACTGAAGCTTTCTTT. The chain is built from TRBV18 and TRBJ1-1, with TRBD1 as a possible D gene (6 bases). This CDR3 spans 16 amino acids. Per the germline V gene, CDR1 is KGHSH and CDR2 is LQKENI. V dropped 6 bases and J dropped 2 bases, with 19 bases sitting between them.

This chain uses TRBV29-1 with TRBJ2-7; tentatively, D is TRBD1 (5 bases). Germline V lookup: CDR1 SQVTM, CDR2 ANQGSEA. Trimming shortened V by 2 bases and J by 4 bases, and 6 bases separated the two germline ends. There are 11 residues in the CDR3. CDR3 in DNA: TGCAGCGTTGAACAGGGTTACGAGCAGTACTTC. Translated: CSVEQGYEQYF.

This clonotype was counted a few times. The V and J genes are TRBV29-1 and TRBJ1-1; D remains unclear. Germline V CDR1 and CDR2: SQVTM, ANQGSEA. Trimming removed 6 bases at V and 5 bases at J, with 19 bases between. This CDR3 spans 14 amino acids. The CDR3 region has the DNA TGCAGCGTGGCCCGGGGTCCCTTGAGGACTGAAGCTTTCTTT. This sequence encodes CSVARGPLRTEAFF.